A few counts support the clone carrying this TCR beta chain. Its antigen is not identified. TCRdb called the 5' RACE reads again in MiXCR, with one record for every CDR3 protein. The sample carries approximately 300,000 distinct CDR3 sequences, around 7.6% recorded once. Germline lookup yields CDR1 DFQATT and CDR2 SNEGSKA (reference sequence). The trim removed 5 bases at V and 7 bases at J, leaving 14 bases unmatched. The CDR3 has 16 residues. The data originate from a study of CD8 T cells in ankylosing spondylitis. Findings and limits, study-wide: The study identified a TCR beta motif of fewer than 10 highly homologous variants that appeared characteristic of ankylosing spondylitis blood.

This rearrangement joins TRBV20-1 to TRBJ2-1, with 10 bases that match TRBD2. The clonotype was recovered from a male donor with ankylosing spondylitis. The source material was blood, either unsorted or a sorted T cell fraction (not recorded which). The CDR3 here is CSAGTLLAGDGNEQFF. CDR3 in DNA: TGCAGTGCTGGCACCCTTCTAGCGGGAGACGGGAATGAGCAGTTCTTC.